This T cell receptor beta chain was sequenced for a study of CD8 T cells in Susac syndrome. V shed 3 bases and J shed 1 base, with 15 bases lying between them. The CDR3 has 16 residues. The germline V gene encodes CDR1 LGHDT and CDR2 YNNKEL (reference sequence). An input of roughly 0.5 to 1 ug of RNA was subjected to reverse transcription using random hexamers. Multiplex immunoSEQ PCR targeted 54 Vbeta and 13 Jbeta TCR beta segments. One entry per CDR3 protein, called by TCRdb with MiXCR from the immunoSEQ multiplex PCR reads. The sample has some 100,000 distinct CDR3 sequences, about 95% seen once; the top ten hold under 0.1%. Peripheral blood CD8+ and CD4+ T cells were profiled by TCR beta sequencing. The controls were healthy donors who were matched for age and sex. While CD8+ and CD4+ T cells were isolated negatively, TEMRA cells were enriched by FACS.

This TCR derives from a human donor in good health. The sequenced sample was CD4+ T cells from PBMCs. The chain uses TRBV3-1 and TRBJ1-1; D is undetermined. The CDR3, as DNA: TGTGCCAGCAGCCATAGAATGGGGAAGGGGAACACTGAAGCTTTCTTT. Protein product: CASSHRMGKGNTEAFF.